Listed below are T cell receptor beta chains from one sample, sequenced in a study of ipilimumab plus nivolumab after autologous stem cell transplantation. Measured with immunoSEQ multiplex PCR; TCRdb has only the in-frame clones, and not every one. Among 15,000 to 20,000 clones, approximately 75% were seen once, and the ten largest hold more than 20%. This sample comprised PBMCs, obtained in a trial of ipilimumab plus nivolumab as post-transplant consolidation. The receptors were gathered from a male donor with diffuse large B-cell lymphoma. CDR3s include the opening cysteine and the closing phenylalanine or tryptophan. Fields, in order: V gene, CDR3 protein.

v_call: TRBV7-9; cdr3_aa: CASSSDPSGNEQFF
v_call: TRBV30; cdr3_aa: CAWSVTHTGELFF
v_call: TRBV9; cdr3_aa: CASSKEVHRAAFF
v_call: TRBV30; cdr3_aa: CAWSPGPSNTGELFF
v_call: TRBV7-3; cdr3_aa: CASSTQGPWSYEQYF
v_call: TRBV6-5; cdr3_aa: CASRFSQGNEKLFF
v_call: TRBV13; cdr3_aa: CASRREVFGEQFF
v_call: TRBV13; cdr3_aa: CASSLILAGGDEQFF
v_call: TRBV7-9; cdr3_aa: CASSLARADTQYF
v_call: TRBV5-1; cdr3_aa: CASSLAGGGEEAFF
v_call: TRBV11-2; cdr3_aa: CASSHPLVREQFF
v_call: TRBV19; cdr3_aa: CASSRRLGAYEQYF
v_call: TRBV5-1; cdr3_aa: CASSLGTGVHQPQHF
v_call: TRBV2; cdr3_aa: CASSLSGPYQQFF
v_call: TRBV29-1; cdr3_aa: CSAGSEVNTEAFF
v_call: TRBV15; cdr3_aa: CATSRDRGSYGYTF
v_call: TRBV30; cdr3_aa: CAWSPRRETQYF
v_call: TRBV11-2; cdr3_aa: CASSLEKGYDTGELFF
v_call: TRBV7-9; cdr3_aa: CASSLVQSNEKLFF
v_call: TRBV19; cdr3_aa: CASSVRTASSYEQYF
v_call: TRBV5-1; cdr3_aa: CASSLAMGSLNTGELFF
v_call: TRBV6-1; cdr3_aa: CASSQGNYGYTF
v_call: TRBV19; cdr3_aa: CASSIGTGIPHEQYF
v_call: TRBV29-1; cdr3_aa: CSVEPPSTDTQYF
v_call: TRBV7-9; cdr3_aa: CASSPSGRILEQYF
v_call: TRBV2; cdr3_aa: CASSGEGLVTDTQYF
v_call: TRBV18; cdr3_aa: CASSGLAETDTQYF
v_call: TRBV7-2; cdr3_aa: CASSLDPGLPVDYTF
v_call: TRBV7-2; cdr3_aa: CASSFGPGETQYF
v_call: TRBV5-4; cdr3_aa: CASSPQGGMRGYTF
v_call: TRBV10-3; cdr3_aa: CAISESGGTVGPYGYTF
v_call: TRBV27; cdr3_aa: CASSLKGQGHSYEQYF
v_call: TRBV6-6; cdr3_aa: CASRAQGTQETQYF
v_call: TRBV5-1; cdr3_aa: CASSLEGQGQETQYF
v_call: TRBV7-9; cdr3_aa: CASSPGPDYGYTF
v_call: TRBV18; cdr3_aa: CASSPPTSGSEQFF
v_call: TRBV7-9; cdr3_aa: CASSLDKGQFF
v_call: TRBV27; cdr3_aa: CASSSLSGSGADTQYF
v_call: TRBV28; cdr3_aa: CASSVGPQETQYF
v_call: TRBV28; cdr3_aa: CASSSVGDGEDGYTF
v_call: TRBV5-6; cdr3_aa: CASSLYGGAWANEKLFF
v_call: TRBV5-6; cdr3_aa: CASSKLTGSNTGELFF
v_call: TRBV19; cdr3_aa: CASTGGHFEAFF
v_call: TRBV6-1; cdr3_aa: CASSEELAGAYEQYF